Following are 17 T cell receptor beta chains from one sample sequenced in a study of molecular identifiers for immune sequencing clone quantification. Using its own MiXCR run on the PCR reads, TCRdb lists one record per CDR3 protein. The table has hundreds of thousands of distinct CDR3 sequences, roughly 25% seen once. Material: naive CD8+ T cells from blood, with Jurkat cell RNA spiked in. Regarding subset: FACS-sorted CD8+CD4-CCR7+CD45RA+ naive T cells. The origin of the receptors is a human donor in good health. Some libraries in this study had Jurkat cell RNA spiked in.

A few counts support this clonotype. The V call is TRBV7-6, the J call TRBJ2-2; 10 bases align to TRBD2. J was trimmed by 5 bases and V by 4 bases; bases with no gene match: 10. Germline V gene lookup returns CDR1 SGHVS and CDR2 FNYEAQ. The CDR3 has 17 amino acids. CDR3 DNA: TGTGCCAGCAGCTATGGGGCTAGCGGGAGTGTTACCGGGGAGCTGTTTTTT. This sequence encodes CASSYGASGSVTGELFF.

This clonotype appeared many times. The chain couples TRBV6-6 to TRBJ2-7, with D possibly matching TRBD2 (5 bases). The length of the CDR3 is 17 residues. Trimming left V 1 base short and J 4 bases short, with 20 bases between. Germline CDR1 MNHNY, CDR2 SVGAGI (reference sequence). The CDR3 spells CASSYFDESGARYEQYF. As DNA, the CDR3 is TGTGCCAGCAGTTACTTCGACGAAAGCGGAGCTCGGTACGAGCAGTACTTC.

This clonotype was seen more than once but under ten times. The V and J genes are TRBV12-5 and TRBJ2-2; a possible D gene is TRBD2 (5 bases). The V end lost 7 bases, the J end lost 4 bases, and 16 bases lay between the germline ends. The CDR3 is made up of 15 amino acids. Germline V CDR1 and CDR2: LGHNT, FRNRAP. CDR3 DNA: TGTGCTAGTGCCGAGGCGGGCCATGTCACCGGGGAGCTGTTTTTT. It specifies CASAEAGHVTGELFF.

This clonotype was detected ten times or more. The J gene is TRBJ2-7, the V gene TRBV4-3; D gene ambiguous. The V end lost 4 bases, the J end lost 6 bases, and 16 bases lay between the germline ends. The germline V gene has CDR1 LGHNA and CDR2 YSLEER. The CDR3 runs to 14 residues. Here the CDR3 DNA reads TGCGCCAGCAGCCCCAGTGGGTACGTTTCCGAGCAGTACTTC. Its protein is CASSPSGYVSEQYF.

In the case of this clonotype: A clone one base away is much larger, so this may be a read error. This chain joins TRBV6-2 or TRBV6-3 and TRBJ1-1; D is uncertain. This CDR3 region has 15 residues. Per the germline V gene, CDR1 is MNHEY and CDR2 is SVGEGT. The CDR3 nucleotides read TGTGCCAGCAGGAAGGAAGAACCGATGAACACTGAAGCTTACTTT. The encoded protein is CASRKEEPMNTEAYF.

The genes are TRBV4-1 and TRBJ2-1, with 9 bases lining up with TRBD2. The V gene end was trimmed by 0 bases and the J gene end by 5 bases; junction bases not matched to a gene: 5. The CDR3 contains 16 residues. Germline V lookup: CDR1 MGHRA, CDR2 YSYEKL. DNA of the CDR3: TGCGCCAGCAGCCAAGAGGCTAGCGGGATTAACAATGAGCAGTTCTTC. It specifies CASSQEASGINNEQFF.

The rearrangement uses TRBV20-1 and TRBJ2-7; TRBD2 matches at 8 bases. The CDR3 extends over 13 amino acids. CDR1 is DFQATT and CDR2 is SNEGSKA in the germline V gene (reference sequence). The V segment lost 7 bases and the J segment 0 bases; nucleotides outside the gene matches: 5. DNA for the CDR3: TGCAGTGGTGCACTAGCGGACTCCTACGAGCAGTACTTC. Amino acids: CSGALADSYEQYF.

This clonotype was observed at least ten times. The chain has TRBV27 and TRBJ2-7; 8 bases fit TRBD2. This CDR3 comprises 14 residues. Germline V lookup: CDR1 MNHEY, CDR2 SMNVEV (reference sequence). V lost 3 bases, J lost 4 bases, and 5 bases stayed unmatched. The CDR3 nucleotides are TGTGCCAGCAGTTTCAAGCGGGAGCGGTACGAGCAGTACTTC. Its translation is CASSFKRERYEQYF.

This clonotype was seen at least ten times. In DNA, the CDR3 is TGCGCCAGCAGCTTGGCGTACAACAACAATGAAAAACTGTTTTTT. Encoded protein: CASSLAYNNNEKLFF. J is TRBJ1-4 and V is TRBV5-1; D is undetermined. Trimming removed 0 bases from V and 5 bases from J, with 11 bases in between. This CDR3 is built from 15 residues. CDR1 is SGHRS and CDR2 is YFSETQ in the germline V gene.

This clonotype was seen at least ten times. The chain joins TRBV29-1 to TRBJ2-3; 8 nucleotides match TRBD2. Trimming at V came to 2 bases and at J to 7 bases, leaving 14 bases not matched to a gene. CDR3 size: 16 residues. Germline CDR1 reads SQVTM; CDR2 reads ANQGSEA. The CDR3 region is CSVEKWVGGAVYTQYF. The CDR3 DNA sequence: TGCAGCGTTGAAAAGTGGGTCGGGGGGGCCGTGTATACGCAGTATTTT.

This clonotype appeared many times. The chain joins TRBV4-3 to TRBJ1-1, with 10 bases fitting TRBD1. This CDR3 has 16 residues. V gave up 5 bases and J gave up 0 bases; unmatched junction bases: 6. CDR1 is LGHNA, CDR2 YSLEER, per germline. This CDR3 is CASSEGQGLMNTEAFF. For the CDR3, the DNA is TGCGCCAGCAGCGAGGGACAGGGGCTCATGAACACTGAAGCTTTCTTT.

This clonotype was found many times. The gene calls are TRBV2 and TRBJ2-3, with a tentative D call TRBD2 (5 bases). The ends were cut back, 4 bases at V and 0 bases at J, with 14 bases in the middle. CDR1 is SNHLY and CDR2 is FYNNEI in the germline V gene. This CDR3 region has 16 residues. CDR3 nucleotide sequence: TGTGCCAGCAGTGCGGAGGTTGTGGGTAGCACAGATACGCAGTATTTT. The encoded protein is CASSAEVVGSTDTQYF.

This clonotype was counted ten times or more. The J gene is TRBJ2-5, the V gene TRBV27, with unresolved D. Germline CDR1 MNHEY, CDR2 SMNVEV (reference sequence). Trimming took 6 bases from V and 0 from J, leaving 8 bases between them. The CDR3 is 13 residues long. The CDR3 region has the DNA TGTGCCAGCAGCCCGATTAACCAAGAGACCCAGTACTTC. It codes for CASSPINQETQYF.

This clonotype came up a few times. This sequence joins TRBV9 and TRBJ2-2; a weak D match, TRBD2 (6 bases). Germline V gene lookup returns CDR1 SGDLS and CDR2 YYNGEE. V lost 1 base, J lost 6 bases, and 19 bases lay in between. The CDR3 has 17 amino acids. Written as DNA, the CDR3 is TGTGCCAGCAGCGTATCCGGGACTCCAGGCGGTTCCGGGGAGCTGTTTTTT. This sequence encodes CASSVSGTPGGSGELFF.

The table lists this clonotype with a few counts. The J gene is TRBJ2-7, the V gene TRBV20-1, with TRBD1 matching over 8 bases. CDR1 and CDR2 (germline): DFQATT, SNEGSKA (reference sequence). This CDR3 spans 15 amino acids. Trimming at V came to 4 bases and at J to 2 bases, leaving 10 bases not matched to a gene. CDR3 loop: CSATDRGSSTYEQYF. The CDR3 nucleotides read TGCAGTGCTACCGACAGGGGATCAAGTACCTACGAGCAGTACTTC.

The table lists this clonotype with a few counts. V and J are TRBV12-3 or TRBV12-4 and TRBJ2-2, with D uncertain. Trimming cost V 6 bases and J 7 bases, with 12 bases left between them. CDR3 length equals 13 residues. Written as DNA, the CDR3 is TGTGCCAGCAGGACCTACGGTGACGGGGAGCTGTTTTTT. Translation: CASRTYGDGELFF.

V and J are TRBV5-1 and TRBJ2-3; 8 positions agree with TRBD2. Germline CDR1 and CDR2: SGHRS and YFSETQ. This CDR3 contains 18 residues. V shed 10 bases, J shed 1 base, and the junction held 20 bases outside the gene matches. The CDR3 DNA sequence: TGCGCCCGCCGCTTGGCCATCGCGCGGGGGGTGGGCACAGATACGCAGTATTTT. Residues: CARRLAIARGVGTDTQYF.